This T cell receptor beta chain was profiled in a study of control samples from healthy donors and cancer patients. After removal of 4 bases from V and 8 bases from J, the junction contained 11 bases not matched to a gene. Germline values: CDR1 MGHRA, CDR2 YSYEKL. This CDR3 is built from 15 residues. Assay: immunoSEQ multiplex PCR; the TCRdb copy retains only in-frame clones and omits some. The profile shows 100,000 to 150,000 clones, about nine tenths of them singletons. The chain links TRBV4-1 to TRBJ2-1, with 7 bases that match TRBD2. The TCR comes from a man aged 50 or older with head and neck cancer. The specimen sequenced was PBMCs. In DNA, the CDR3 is TGCGCCAGCAGCCCCAGTGGGAGGGCCGGATATGAGCAGTTCTTC. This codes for CASSPSGRAGYEQFF.